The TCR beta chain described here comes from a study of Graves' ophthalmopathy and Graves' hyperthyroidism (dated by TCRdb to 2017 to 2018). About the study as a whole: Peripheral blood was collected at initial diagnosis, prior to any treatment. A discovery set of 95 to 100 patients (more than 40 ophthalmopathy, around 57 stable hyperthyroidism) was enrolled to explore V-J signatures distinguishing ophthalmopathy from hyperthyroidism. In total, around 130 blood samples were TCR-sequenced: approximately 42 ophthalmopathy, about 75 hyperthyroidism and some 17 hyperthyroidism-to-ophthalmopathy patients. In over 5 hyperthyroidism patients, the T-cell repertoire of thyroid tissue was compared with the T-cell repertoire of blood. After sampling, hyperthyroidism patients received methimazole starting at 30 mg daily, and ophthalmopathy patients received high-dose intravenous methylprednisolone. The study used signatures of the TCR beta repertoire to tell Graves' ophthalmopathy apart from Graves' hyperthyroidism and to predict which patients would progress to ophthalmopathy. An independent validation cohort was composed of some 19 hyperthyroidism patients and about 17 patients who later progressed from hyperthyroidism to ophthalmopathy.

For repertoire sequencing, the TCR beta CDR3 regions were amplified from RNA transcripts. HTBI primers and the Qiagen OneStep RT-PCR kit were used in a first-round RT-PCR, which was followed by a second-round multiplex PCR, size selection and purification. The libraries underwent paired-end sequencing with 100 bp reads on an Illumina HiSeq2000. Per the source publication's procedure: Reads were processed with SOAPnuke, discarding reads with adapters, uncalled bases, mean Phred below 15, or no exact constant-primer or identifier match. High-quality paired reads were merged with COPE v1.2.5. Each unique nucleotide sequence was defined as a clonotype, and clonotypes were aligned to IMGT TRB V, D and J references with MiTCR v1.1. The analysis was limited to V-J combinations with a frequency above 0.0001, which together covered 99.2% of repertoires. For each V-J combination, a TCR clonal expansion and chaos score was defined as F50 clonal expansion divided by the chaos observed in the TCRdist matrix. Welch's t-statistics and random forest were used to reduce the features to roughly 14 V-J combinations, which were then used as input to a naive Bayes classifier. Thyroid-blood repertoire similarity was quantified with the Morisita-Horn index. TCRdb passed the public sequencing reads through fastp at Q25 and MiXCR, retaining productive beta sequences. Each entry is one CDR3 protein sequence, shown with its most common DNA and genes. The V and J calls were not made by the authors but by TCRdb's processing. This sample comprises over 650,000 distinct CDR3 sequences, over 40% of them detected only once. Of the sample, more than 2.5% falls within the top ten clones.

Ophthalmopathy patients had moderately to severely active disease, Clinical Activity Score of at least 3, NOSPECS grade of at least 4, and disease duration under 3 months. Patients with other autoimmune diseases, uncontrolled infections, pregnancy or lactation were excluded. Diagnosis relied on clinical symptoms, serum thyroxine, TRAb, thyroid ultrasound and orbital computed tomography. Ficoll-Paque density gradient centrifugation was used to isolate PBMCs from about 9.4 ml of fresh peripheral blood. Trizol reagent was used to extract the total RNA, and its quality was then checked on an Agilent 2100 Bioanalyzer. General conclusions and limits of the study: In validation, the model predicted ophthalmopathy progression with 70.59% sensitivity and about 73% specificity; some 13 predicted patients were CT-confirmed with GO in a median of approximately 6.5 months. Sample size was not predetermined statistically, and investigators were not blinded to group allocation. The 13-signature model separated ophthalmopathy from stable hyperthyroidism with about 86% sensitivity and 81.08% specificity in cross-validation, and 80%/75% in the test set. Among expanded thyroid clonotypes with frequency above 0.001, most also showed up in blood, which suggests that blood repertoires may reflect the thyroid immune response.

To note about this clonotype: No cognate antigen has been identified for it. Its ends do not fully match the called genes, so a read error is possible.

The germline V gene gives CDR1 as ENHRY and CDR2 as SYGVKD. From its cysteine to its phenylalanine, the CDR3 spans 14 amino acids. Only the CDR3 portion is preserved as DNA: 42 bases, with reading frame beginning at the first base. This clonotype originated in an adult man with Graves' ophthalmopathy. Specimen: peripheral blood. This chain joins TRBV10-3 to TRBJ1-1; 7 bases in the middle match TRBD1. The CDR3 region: CASSRRGHGTEAFF. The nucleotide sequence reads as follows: TGTGCCAGCAGTCGAAGGGGGCATGGCACTGAAGCTTTCTTT.